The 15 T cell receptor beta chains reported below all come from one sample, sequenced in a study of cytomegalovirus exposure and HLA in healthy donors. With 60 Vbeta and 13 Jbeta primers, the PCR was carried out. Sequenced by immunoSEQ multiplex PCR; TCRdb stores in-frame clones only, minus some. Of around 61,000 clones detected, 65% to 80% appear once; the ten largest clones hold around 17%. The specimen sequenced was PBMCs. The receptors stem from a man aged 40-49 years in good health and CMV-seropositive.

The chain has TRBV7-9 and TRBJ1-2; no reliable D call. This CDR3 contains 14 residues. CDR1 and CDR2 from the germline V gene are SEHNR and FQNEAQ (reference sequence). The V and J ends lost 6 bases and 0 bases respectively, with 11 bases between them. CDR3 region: CASRRAASNYGYTF. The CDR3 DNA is TGTGCCAGCAGGAGGGCAGCCTCTAACTATGGCTACACCTTC.

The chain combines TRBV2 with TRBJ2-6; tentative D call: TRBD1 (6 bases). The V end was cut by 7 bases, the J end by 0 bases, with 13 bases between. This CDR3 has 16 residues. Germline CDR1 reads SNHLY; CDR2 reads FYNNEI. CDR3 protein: CASIQDRLSGANVLTF. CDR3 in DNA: TGTGCCAGCATCCAGGACAGACTCTCTGGGGCCAACGTCCTGACTTTC. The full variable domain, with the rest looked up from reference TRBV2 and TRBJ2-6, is EPEVTQTPSHQVTQMGQEVILRCVPISNHLYFYWYRQILGQKVEFLVSFYNNEISEKSEIFDDQFSVERPDGSNFTLKIRSTKLEDSAMYFCASIQDRLSGANVLTFGAGSRLTVL.

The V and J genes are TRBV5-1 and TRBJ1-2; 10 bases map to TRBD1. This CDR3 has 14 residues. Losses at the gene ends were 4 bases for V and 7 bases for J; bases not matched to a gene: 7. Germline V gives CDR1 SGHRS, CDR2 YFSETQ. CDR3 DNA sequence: TGCGCCAGCAGCATCGAGGGACAGGGGATTGGCTACACCTTC. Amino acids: CASSIEGQGIGYTF.

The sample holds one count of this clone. The CDR3 loop is CASSLERPGSNEQFF. In nucleotides, the CDR3 is TGTGCCAGCAGTTTGGAGCGGCCCGGGAGCAATGAGCAGTTCTTC. This rearrangement joins TRBV6-5 to TRBJ2-1, with a possible D match to TRBD2 (6 bases). Germline V lookup: CDR1 MNHEY, CDR2 SVGAGI. The CDR3 extends over 15 amino acids. V was cut by 4 bases and J by 6 bases, with 16 bases left in between.

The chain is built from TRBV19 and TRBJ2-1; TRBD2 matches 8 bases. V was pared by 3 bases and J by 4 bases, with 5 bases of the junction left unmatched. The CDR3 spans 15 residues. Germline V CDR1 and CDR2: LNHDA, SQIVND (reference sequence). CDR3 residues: CASSMSSGIYNEQFF. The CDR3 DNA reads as TGTGCCAGTAGTATGAGTAGCGGGATATACAATGAGCAGTTCTTC.

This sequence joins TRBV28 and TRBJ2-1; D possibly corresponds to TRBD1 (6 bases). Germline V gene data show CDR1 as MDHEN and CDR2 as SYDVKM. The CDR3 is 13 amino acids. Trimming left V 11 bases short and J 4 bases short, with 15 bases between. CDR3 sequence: CAHGGHEYNEQFF. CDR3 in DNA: TGTGCCCATGGGGGACACGAATACAATGAGCAGTTCTTC.

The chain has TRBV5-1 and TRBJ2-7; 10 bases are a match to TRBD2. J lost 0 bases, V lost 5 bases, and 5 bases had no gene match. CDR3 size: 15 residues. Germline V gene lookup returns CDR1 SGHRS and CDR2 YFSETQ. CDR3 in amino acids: CASRFGTSVSYEQYF. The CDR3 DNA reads TGCGCCAGCAGATTTGGGACTAGCGTCTCCTACGAGCAGTACTTC.

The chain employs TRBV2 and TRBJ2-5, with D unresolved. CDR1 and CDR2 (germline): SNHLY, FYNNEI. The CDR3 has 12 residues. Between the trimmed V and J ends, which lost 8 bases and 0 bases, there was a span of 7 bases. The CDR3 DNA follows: TGTGCCAGCCGTGCTAACCAAGAGACCCAGTACTTC. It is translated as CASRANQETQYF.

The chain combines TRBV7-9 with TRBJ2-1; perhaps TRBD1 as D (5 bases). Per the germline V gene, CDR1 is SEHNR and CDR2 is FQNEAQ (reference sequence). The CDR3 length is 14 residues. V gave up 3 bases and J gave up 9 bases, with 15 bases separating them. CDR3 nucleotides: TGTGCCAGCAGCTTGGACATCGCCGTGGGTGAGCAGTTCTTC. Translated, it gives CASSLDIAVGEQFF.

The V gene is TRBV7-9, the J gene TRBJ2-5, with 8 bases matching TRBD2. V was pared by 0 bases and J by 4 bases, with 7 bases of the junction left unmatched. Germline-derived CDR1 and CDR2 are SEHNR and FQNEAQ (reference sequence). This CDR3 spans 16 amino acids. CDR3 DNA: TGTGCCAGCAGCTTAGCCTCTACGGGGGGGCGAGAGACCCAGTACTTC. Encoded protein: CASSLASTGGRETQYF.

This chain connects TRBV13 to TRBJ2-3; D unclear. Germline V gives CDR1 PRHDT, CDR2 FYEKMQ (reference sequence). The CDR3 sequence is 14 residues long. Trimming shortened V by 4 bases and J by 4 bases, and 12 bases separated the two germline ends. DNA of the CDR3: TGTGCCAGCAGCTCCTCCCGCAGTGCAGATACGCAGTATTTT. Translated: CASSSSRSADTQYF.

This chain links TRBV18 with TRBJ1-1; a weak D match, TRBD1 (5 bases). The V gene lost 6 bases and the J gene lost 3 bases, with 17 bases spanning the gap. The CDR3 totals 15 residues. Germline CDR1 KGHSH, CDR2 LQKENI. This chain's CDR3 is CASSGGAGRDTEAFF. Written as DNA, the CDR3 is TGTGCCAGCTCGGGGGGAGCAGGGCGGGACACTGAAGCTTTCTTT.

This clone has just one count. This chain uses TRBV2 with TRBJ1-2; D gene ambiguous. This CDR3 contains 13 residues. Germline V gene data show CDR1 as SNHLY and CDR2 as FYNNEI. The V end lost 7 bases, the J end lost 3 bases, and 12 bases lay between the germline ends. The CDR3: CASTIEGHYGYTF. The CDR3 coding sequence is TGTGCCAGCACGATAGAGGGTCACTATGGCTACACCTTC.

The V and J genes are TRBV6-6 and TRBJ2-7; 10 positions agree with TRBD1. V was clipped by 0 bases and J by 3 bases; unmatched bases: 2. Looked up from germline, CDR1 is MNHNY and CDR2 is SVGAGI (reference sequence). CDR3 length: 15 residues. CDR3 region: CASSYSGQGNYEQYF. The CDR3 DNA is TGTGCCAGCAGTTACTCGGGACAGGGGAACTACGAGCAGTACTTC.

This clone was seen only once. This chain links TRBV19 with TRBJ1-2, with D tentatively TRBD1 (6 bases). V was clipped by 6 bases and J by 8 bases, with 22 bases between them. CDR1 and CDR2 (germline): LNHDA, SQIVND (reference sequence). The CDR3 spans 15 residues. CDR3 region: CASRIPQGSYRGYTF. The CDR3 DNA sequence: TGTGCCAGTAGAATCCCACAGGGTTCTTACCGCGGCTACACCTTC.